This T cell receptor (beta chain) was obtained from a study of response to subunit inactivated influenza vaccine. Findings of the study overall: New T cells are recruited in small numbers by each seasonal influenza vaccination, according to the authors' suggestion.

TCRdb used MiXCR to reprocess the RT-PCR reads, holding one entry per CDR3 protein. Among a few hundred thousand distinct CDR3 sequences listed, 6.5% to 8% were seen once. Of note for this clonotype: Antigen: not known.

This CDR3 has 17 residues. V gave up 4 bases and J gave up 6 bases, with 25 bases separating them. Per the germline V gene, CDR1 is SGDLS and CDR2 is YYNGEE. The rearrangement links TRBV9 to TRBJ1-1; TRBD1 is a possible D gene (6 bases). Specimen: PBMCs from blood, collected roughly 24 months after vaccination. This clonotype was obtained from a man between 50 and 69 years old who received an inactivated influenza vaccine. CDR3 bases: TGTGCCAGCAGCCGTAGTTTCCGGGGGCAGGGTATGGCTGAAGCTTTCTTT. Its translation: CASSRSFRGQGMAEAFF.